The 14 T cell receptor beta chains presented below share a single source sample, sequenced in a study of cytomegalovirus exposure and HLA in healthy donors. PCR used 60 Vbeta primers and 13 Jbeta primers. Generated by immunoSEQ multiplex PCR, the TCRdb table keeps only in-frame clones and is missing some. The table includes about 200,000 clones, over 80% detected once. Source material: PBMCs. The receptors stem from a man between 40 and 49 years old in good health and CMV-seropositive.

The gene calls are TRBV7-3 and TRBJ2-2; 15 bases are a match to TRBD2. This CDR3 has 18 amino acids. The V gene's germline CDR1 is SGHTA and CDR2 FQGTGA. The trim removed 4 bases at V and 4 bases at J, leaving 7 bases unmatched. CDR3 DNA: TGTGCCAGCAGCTCGGGACTAGCGGGAGGCGCTGGCACCGGGGAGCTGTTTTTT. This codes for CASSSGLAGGAGTGELFF.

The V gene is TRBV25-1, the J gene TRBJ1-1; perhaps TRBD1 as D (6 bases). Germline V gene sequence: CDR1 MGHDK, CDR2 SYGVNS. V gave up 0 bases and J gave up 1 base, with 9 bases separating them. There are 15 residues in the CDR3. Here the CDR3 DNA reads TGTGCCAGCAGTGAATACCAGGGGTCGAACACTGAAGCTTTCTTT. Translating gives CASSEYQGSNTEAFF.

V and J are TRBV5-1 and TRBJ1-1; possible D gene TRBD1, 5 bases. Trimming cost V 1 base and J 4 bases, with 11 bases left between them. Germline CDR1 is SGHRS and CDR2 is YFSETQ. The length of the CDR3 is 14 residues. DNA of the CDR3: TGCGCCAGCAGCTTGCAGGGAGGGGCCACTGAAGCTTTCTTT. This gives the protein CASSLQGGATEAFF.

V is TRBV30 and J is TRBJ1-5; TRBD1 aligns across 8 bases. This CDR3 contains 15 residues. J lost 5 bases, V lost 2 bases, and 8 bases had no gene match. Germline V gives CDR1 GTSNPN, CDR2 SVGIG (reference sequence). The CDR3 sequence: CAWSQPGQAYQPQHF. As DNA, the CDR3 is TGTGCCTGGAGTCAACCGGGACAGGCCTATCAGCCCCAGCATTTT.

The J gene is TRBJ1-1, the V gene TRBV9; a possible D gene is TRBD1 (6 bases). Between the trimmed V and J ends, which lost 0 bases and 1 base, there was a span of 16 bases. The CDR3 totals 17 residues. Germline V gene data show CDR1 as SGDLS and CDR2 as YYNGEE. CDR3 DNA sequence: TGTGCCAGCAGCGTAGGGGGGCAGGCCTATACGAACACTGAAGCTTTCTTT. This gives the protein CASSVGGQAYTNTEAFF.

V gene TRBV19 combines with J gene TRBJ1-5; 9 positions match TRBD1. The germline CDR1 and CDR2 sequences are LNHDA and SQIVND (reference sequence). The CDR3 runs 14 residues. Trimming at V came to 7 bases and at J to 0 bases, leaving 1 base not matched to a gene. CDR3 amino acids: CASKQGASNQPQHF. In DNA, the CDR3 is TGTGCCAGTAAACAGGGGGCTAGCAATCAGCCCCAGCATTTT.

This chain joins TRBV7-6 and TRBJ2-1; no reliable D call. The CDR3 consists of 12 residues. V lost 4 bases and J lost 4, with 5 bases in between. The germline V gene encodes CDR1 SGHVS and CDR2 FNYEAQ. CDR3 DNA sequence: TGTGCCAGCAGCTCCCCATACAATGAGCAGTTCTTC. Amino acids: CASSSPYNEQFF. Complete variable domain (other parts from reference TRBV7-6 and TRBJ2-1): GAGVSQSPRYKVTKRGQDVALRCDPISGHVSLYWYRQALGQGPEFLTYFNYEAQQDKSGLPNDRFSAERPEGSISTLTIQRTEQRDSAMYRCASSSPYNEQFFGPGTRLTVL.

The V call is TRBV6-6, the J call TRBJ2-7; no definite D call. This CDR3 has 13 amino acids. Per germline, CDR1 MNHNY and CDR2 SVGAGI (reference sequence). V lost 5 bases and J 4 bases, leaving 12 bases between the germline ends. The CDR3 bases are TGTGCCAGCAGTAGGCAGCGACCGTACGAGCAGTACTTC. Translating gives CASSRQRPYEQYF.

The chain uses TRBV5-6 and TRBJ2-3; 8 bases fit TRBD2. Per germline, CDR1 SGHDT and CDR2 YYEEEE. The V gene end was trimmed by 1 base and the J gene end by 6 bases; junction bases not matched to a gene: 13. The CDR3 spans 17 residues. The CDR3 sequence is CASSLSSGSHRVDTQYF. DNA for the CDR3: TGTGCCAGCAGCTTGAGCAGCGGGAGCCACCGTGTGGATACGCAGTATTTT.

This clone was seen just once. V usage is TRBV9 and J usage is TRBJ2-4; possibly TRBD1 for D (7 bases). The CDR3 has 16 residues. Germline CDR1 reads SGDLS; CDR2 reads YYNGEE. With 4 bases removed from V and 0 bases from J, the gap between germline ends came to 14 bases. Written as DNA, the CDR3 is TGTGCCAGCAGCTTTGCAGGGGGGCTAGCCAAAAACATTCAGTACTTC. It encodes CASSFAGGLAKNIQYF.

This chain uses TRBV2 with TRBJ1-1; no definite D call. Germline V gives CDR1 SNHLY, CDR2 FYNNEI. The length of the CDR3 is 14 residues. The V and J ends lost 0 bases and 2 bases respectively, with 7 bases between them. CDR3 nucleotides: TGTGCCAGCAGTGAAGCCAGAGGCAACACTGAAGCTTTCTTT. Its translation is CASSEARGNTEAFF.

The CDR3 DNA reads as TGCGCCAGCAGCCAAGAGCCAGGGTACCCTGGAAACACCATATATTTT. This encodes CASSQEPGYPGNTIYF. The chain is built from TRBV4-1 and TRBJ1-3, with TRBD1 as a possible D gene (5 bases). The CDR3 contains 16 residues. CDR1 is MGHRA, CDR2 YSYEKL, per germline. Trimming left V 0 bases short and J 2 bases short, with 11 bases between.

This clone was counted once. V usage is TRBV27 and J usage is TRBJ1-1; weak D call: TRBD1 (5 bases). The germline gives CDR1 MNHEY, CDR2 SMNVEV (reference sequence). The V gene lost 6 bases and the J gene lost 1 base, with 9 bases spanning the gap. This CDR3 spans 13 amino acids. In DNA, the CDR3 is TGTGCCAGCAGACCGACAGCGAACACTGAAGCTTTCTTT. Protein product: CASRPTANTEAFF.

CDR3 loop: CASTATGGSYEQYF. CDR3 in DNA: TGTGCCAGCACCGCGACAGGGGGCTCCTACGAGCAGTACTTC. The chain carries TRBV27 and TRBJ2-7; TRBD1 agrees at 9 bases. The CDR3 has 14 residues. The V gene's germline CDR1 is MNHEY and CDR2 SMNVEV (reference sequence). Trimming removed 7 bases from V and 0 bases from J; junction bases left unmatched: 4.